This record looks at one T cell receptor beta chain sequence and its context. The germline V gene has CDR1 DFQATT and CDR2 SNEGSKA (reference sequence). The CDR3 extends over 15 amino acids. The V gene lost 1 base and the J gene lost 0 bases, with 10 bases spanning the gap. The sample belongs to a study of CD8 T cells in Susac syndrome. From blood CD8+ and CD4+ T cells, TCR beta sequences were generated. RNA, at 0.5 to 1 ug, was reverse transcribed with random hexamers. TCRdb analysed the immunoSEQ multiplex PCR reads with MiXCR anew, one entry per CDR3 protein. The data contain approximately 300,000 distinct CDR3 sequences, about 88% of them singletons.

The sequence came from a human donor with multiple sclerosis. What was sequenced was CD8+ T cells from PBMCs. The chain carries TRBV20-1 and TRBJ2-1, with a weak D call TRBD2 (6 bases). The CDR3 DNA follows: TGCAGTGCTAGAGTTAGGCGGGGCTCCTACAATGAGCAGTTCTTC. Residues: CSARVRRGSYNEQFF.